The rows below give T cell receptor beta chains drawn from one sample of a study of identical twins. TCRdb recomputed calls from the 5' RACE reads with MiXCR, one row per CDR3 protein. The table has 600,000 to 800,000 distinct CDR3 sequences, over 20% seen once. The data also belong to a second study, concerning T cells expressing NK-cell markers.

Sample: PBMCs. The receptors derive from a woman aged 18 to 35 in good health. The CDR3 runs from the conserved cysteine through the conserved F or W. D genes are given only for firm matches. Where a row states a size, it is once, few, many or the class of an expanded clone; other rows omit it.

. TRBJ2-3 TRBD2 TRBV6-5 CASSSIVLAGGITDTQYF TGTGCCAGCAGTTCCATCGTCTTAGCGGGGGGGATAACAGATACGCAGTATTTT
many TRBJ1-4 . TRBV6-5 CASRGEKLFF TGTGCCAGCAGGGGTGAAAAACTGTTTTTT
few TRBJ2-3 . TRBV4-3 CASSQSYITDTQYF TGCGCCAGCAGCCAATCTTATATCACAGATACGCAGTATTTT
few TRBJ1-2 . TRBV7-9 CASSLSGDGGYTF TGTGCCAGCAGCTTATCCGGGGACGGCGGCTACACCTTC
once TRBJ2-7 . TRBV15 CATSRENEQYF TGTGCCACCAGCAGAGAAAACGAGCAGTACTTC
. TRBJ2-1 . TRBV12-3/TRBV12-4 CASKNGRSSYNEQFF TGTGCCAGCAAAAACGGTAGAAGCTCCTACAATGAGCAGTTCTTC
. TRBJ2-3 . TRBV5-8 CASSVGQDLRTDTQYF TGTGCCAGCAGCGTGGGGCAGGACCTTAGGACAGATACGCAGTATTTT
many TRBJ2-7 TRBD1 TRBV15 CATSREGTGLYEQYF TGTGCCACCAGCAGAGAGGGGACAGGGTTATACGAGCAGTACTTC
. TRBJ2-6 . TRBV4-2 CASSQRLATYSGANVLTF TGTGCCAGCAGCCAAAGGTTAGCGACTTACTCTGGGGCCAACGTCCTGACTTTC
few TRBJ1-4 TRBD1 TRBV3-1 CASSFTGTGYEKLFF TGTGCCAGCAGCTTTACCGGGACAGGGTATGAAAAACTGTTTTTT
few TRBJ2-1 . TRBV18 CASSPARETHNEQFF TGTGCCAGCTCACCAGCTCGGGAGACTCACAATGAGCAGTTCTTC
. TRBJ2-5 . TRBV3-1 CASSPPRGAGRRREETQYF TGTGCCAGCAGCCCCCCCAGGGGCGCGGGGAGACGACGGGAAGAGACCCAGTACTTC
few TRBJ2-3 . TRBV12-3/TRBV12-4 CASNPRRADTQYF TGTGCCAGCAACCCCCGCAGGGCAGATACGCAGTATTTT
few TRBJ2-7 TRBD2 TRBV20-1 CSAEREPAYEQYF TGCAGTGCGGAGCGGGAGCCAGCCTACGAGCAGTACTTC
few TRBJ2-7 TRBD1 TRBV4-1 CASSQEKRQGRYEQYF TGCGCCAGCAGCCAAGAGAAACGACAGGGACGGTACGAGCAGTACTTC
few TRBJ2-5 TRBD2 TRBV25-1 CASSEQAGVRETQYF TGTGCCAGCAGTGAGCAAGCGGGAGTACGGGAGACCCAGTACTTC
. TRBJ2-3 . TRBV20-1 CSARDLGQDTQYF TGCAGTGCTAGAGATTTGGGTCAAGATACGCAGTATTTT
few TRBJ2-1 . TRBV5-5 CASSPHGGVGDEQFF TGTGCCAGCAGCCCACACGGAGGGGTGGGCGATGAGCAGTTCTTC
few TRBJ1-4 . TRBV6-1 CASRPTGHYEKLFF TGTGCCAGCAGGCCGACAGGTCATTATGAAAAACTGTTTTTT
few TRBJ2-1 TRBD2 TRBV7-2 CASSISLAGAYNEQFF TGTGCCAGCAGCATCTCCCTAGCGGGAGCCTACAATGAGCAGTTCTTC
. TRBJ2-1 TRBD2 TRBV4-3 CASSQDLRAGGYNEQFF TGCGCCAGCAGCCAAGATCTTCGTGCGGGAGGCTACAATGAGCAGTTCTTC
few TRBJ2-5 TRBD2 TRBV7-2 CASSMTSGSWETQYF TGTGCCAGCAGCATGACTAGCGGGAGTTGGGAGACCCAGTACTTC
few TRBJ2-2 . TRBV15 CATSRVGTGELFF TGTGCCACCAGCAGAGTCGGGACGGGGGAGCTGTTTTTT
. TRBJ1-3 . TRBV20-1 CSAFQGARGNTIYF TGCAGTGCTTTCCAAGGGGCTAGAGGAAACACCATATATTTT
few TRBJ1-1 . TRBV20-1 CSAKVNTEAFF TGCAGTGCTAAGGTGAACACTGAAGCTTTCTTT
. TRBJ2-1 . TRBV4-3 CASSPRDSGASYNEQFF TGCGCCAGCAGCCCGCGCGATAGCGGAGCTTCCTACAATGAGCAGTTCTTC
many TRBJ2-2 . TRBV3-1 CASSQSPGLNTGELFF TGTGCCAGCAGCCAATCCCCAGGGCTTAACACCGGGGAGCTGTTTTTT
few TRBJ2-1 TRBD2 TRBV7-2 CASSLVVSSGNEQFF TGTGCCAGCAGCTTAGTTGTTTCTAGCGGGAATGAGCAGTTCTTC
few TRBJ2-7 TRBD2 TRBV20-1 CSARRTSADYEQYF TGCAGTGCTAGACGGACTAGCGCCGACTACGAGCAGTACTTC